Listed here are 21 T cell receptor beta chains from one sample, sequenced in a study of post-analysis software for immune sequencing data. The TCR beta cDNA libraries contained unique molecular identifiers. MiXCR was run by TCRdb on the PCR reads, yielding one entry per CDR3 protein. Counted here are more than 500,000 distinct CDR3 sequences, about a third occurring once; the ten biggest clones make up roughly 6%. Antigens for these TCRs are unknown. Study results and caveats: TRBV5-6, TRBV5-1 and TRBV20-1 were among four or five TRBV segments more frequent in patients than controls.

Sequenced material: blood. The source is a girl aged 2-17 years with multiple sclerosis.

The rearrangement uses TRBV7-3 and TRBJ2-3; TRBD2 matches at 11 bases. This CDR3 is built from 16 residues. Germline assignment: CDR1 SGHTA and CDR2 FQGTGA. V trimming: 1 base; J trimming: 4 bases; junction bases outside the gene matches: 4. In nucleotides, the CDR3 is TGTGCCAGCAGCTTAAATAGCGGGGGGGTCGCAGATACGCAGTATTTT. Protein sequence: CASSLNSGGVADTQYF. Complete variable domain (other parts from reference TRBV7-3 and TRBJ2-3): GAGVSQTPSNKVTEKGKYVELRCDPISGHTALYWYRQSLGQGPEFLIYFQGTGAADDSGLPNDRFFAVRPEGSVSTLKIQRTERGDSAVYLCASSLNSGGVADTQYFGPGTRLTVL.

In DNA, the CDR3 is TGTGCCAGCAGCTTAGTAGCTAACCAAGAGACCCAGTACTTC. The encoded protein is CASSLVANQETQYF. The chain carries TRBV11-2 and TRBJ2-5; D is undetermined. The germline V gene has CDR1 SGHAT and CDR2 FQNNGV. The V end lost 1 base, the J end lost 0 bases, and 6 bases lay between the germline ends. The CDR3 is 14 residues long.

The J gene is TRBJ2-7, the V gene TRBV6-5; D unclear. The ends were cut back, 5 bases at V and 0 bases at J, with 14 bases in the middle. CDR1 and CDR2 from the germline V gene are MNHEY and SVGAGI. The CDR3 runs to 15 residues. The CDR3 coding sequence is TGTGCCAGCAGTCGGAGCGCAGATAGCTCCTACGAGCAGTACTTC. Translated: CASSRSADSSYEQYF.

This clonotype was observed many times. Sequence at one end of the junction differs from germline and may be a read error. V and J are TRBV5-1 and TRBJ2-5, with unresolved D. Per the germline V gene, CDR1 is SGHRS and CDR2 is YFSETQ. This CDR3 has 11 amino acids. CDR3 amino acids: CASRNQETQYF. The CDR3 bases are TGTGCCAGCAGGAATCAAGAGACCCAGTACTTC.

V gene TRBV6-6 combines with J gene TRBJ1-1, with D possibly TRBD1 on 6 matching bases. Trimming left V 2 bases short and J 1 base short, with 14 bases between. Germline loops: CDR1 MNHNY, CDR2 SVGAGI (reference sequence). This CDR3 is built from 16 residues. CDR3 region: CASSYGGRTENTEAFF. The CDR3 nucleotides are TGTGCCAGCAGTTACGGCGGGAGGACAGAGAACACTGAAGCTTTCTTT.

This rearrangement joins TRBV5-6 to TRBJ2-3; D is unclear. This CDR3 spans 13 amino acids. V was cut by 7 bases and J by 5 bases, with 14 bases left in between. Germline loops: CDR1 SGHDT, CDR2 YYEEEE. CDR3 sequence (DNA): TGTGCCAGCTACCACGAGTCTGGAGATACGCAGTATTTT. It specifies CASYHESGDTQYF. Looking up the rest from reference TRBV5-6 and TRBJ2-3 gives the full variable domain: DAGVTQSPTHLIKTRGQQVTLRCSPKSGHDTVSWYQQALGQGPQFIFQYYEEEERQRGNFPDRFSGHQFPNYSSELNVNALLLGDSALYLCASYHESGDTQYFGPGTRLTVL.

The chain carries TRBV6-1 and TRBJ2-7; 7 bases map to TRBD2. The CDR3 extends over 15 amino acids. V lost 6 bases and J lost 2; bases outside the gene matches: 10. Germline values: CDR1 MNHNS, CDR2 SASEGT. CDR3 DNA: TGTGCCAGCAGGGCAGCGGGGCAGATAACCTACGAGCAGTACTTC. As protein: CASRAAGQITYEQYF.

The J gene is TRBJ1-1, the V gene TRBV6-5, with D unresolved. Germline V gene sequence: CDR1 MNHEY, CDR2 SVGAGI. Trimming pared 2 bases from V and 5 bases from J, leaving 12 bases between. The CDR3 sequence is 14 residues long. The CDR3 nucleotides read TGTGCCAGCAGTTACGGACTTCAAGGGACTGAAGCTTTCTTT. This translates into CASSYGLQGTEAFF.

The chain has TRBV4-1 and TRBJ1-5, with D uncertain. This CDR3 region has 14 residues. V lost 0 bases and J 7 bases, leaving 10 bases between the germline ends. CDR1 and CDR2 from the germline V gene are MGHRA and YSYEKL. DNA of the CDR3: TGCGCCAGCAGCCAAGAGGGGTTTGTGCAGCCCCAGCATTTT. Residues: CASSQEGFVQPQHF.

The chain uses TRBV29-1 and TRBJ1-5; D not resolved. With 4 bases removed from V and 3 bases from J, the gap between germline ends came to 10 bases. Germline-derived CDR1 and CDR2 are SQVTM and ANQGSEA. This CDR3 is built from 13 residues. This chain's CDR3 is CSVAPGNNQPQHF. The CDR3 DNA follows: TGCAGCGTTGCGCCCGGGAACAATCAGCCCCAGCATTTT.

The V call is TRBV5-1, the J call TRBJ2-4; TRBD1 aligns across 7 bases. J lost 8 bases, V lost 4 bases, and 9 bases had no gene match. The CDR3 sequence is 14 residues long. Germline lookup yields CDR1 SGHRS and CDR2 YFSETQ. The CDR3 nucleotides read TGCGCCAGCAGCCCCGGGACAGTTTTCCACATTCAGTACTTC. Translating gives CASSPGTVFHIQYF.

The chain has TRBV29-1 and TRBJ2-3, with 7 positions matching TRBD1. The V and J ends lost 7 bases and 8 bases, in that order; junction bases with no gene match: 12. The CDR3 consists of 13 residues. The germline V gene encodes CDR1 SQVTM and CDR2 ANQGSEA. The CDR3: CSAGTVGRGTQYF. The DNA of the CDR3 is TGCAGCGCCGGGACAGTCGGTCGGGGTACGCAGTATTTT.

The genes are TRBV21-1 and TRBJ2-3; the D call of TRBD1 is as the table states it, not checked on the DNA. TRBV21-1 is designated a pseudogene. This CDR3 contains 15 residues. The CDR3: CASSDGADRANTQYF. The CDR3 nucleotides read TGTGCCAGCAGCGACGGGGCCGACCGGGCAAATACGCAGTATTTT.

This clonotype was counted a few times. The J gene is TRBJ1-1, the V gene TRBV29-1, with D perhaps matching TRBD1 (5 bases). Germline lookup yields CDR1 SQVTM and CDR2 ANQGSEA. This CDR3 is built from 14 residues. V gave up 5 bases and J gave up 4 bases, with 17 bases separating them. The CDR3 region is CSVHIHPGVTEAFF. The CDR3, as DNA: TGCAGCGTTCACATACACCCGGGGGTCACTGAAGCTTTCTTT.

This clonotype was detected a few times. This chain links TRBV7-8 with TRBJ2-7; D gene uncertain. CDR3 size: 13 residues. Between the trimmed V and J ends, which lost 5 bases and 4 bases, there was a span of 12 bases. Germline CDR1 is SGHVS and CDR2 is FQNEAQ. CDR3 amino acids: CASSPNSPYEQYF. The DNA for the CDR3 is TGTGCCAGCAGCCCCAACAGTCCTTACGAGCAGTACTTC.

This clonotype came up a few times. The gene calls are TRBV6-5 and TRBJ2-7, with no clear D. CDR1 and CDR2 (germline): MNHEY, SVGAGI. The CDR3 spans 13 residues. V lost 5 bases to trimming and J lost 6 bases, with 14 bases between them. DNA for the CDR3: TGTGCCAGCAGTGACGGGTTCTCCGGCGAGCAGTACTTC. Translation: CASSDGFSGEQYF.

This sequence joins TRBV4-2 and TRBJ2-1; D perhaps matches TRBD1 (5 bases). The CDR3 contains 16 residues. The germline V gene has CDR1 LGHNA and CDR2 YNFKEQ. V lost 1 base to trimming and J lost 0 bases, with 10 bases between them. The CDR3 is CASSQVLGVSYNEQFF. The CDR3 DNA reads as TGTGCCAGCAGCCAAGTATTAGGGGTCTCCTACAATGAGCAGTTCTTC.

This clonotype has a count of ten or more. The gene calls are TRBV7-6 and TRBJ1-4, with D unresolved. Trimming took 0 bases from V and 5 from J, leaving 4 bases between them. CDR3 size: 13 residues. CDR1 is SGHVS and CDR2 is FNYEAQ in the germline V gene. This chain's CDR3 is CASSLAPNEKLFF. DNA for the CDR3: TGTGCCAGCAGCTTAGCCCCCAATGAAAAACTGTTTTTT.

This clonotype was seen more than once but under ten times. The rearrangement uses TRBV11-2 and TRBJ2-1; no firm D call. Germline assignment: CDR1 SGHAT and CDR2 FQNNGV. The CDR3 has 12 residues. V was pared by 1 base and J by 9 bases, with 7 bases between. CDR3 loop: CASSLGFAEQFF. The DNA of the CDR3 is TGTGCCAGCAGCTTAGGGTTCGCTGAGCAGTTCTTC.

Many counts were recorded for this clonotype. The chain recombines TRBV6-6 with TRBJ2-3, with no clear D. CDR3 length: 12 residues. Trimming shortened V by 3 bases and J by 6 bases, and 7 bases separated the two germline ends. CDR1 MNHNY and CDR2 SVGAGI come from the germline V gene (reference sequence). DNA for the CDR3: TGTGCCAGCAGTTATGGTCCTGATACGCAGTATTTT. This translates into CASSYGPDTQYF.

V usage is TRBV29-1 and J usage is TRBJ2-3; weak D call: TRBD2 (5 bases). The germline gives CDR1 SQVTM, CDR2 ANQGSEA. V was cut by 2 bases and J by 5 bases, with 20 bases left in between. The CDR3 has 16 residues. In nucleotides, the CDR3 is TGCAGCGTTGAACCCCCCCGACCTGCCGGAGGAGATACGCAGTATTTT. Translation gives CSVEPPRPAGGDTQYF.